These 8 T cell receptor beta chains were sequenced from one sample in a study of blood T cells in healthy people across ages. Using a J-beta primer mix together with a sample-barcoded 5' primer, a second PCR was run for roughly 6 to 12 cycles. MiXCR was run by TCRdb on the 5' RACE reads, yielding one entry per CDR3 protein. Counted here are some 1.8 million distinct CDR3 sequences, roughly two fifths occurring once; the ten biggest clones make up roughly 24%. What was sequenced was blood. The receptors shown here come from a human donor in good health.

To note about this clonotype: Relative to the germline gene, one junction end is altered; a read error may explain this. This rearrangement joins TRBV6-5 to TRBJ2-2, with D possibly being TRBD2 (5 bases). This CDR3 comprises 15 residues. Germline V gives CDR1 MNHEY, CDR2 SVGAGI. The CDR3 here is CASSYRIANTWELFF. The DNA for the CDR3 is TGTGCCAGCAGTTACCGTATAGCGAACACCTGGGAGCTGTTTTTT.

This clonotype was recorded a few times. V usage is TRBV5-1 and J usage is TRBJ2-7; no firm D call. Germline-derived CDR1 and CDR2 are SGHRS and YFSETQ. V lost 4 bases and J lost 6, with 17 bases in between. The CDR3 runs 14 residues. The CDR3 sequence: CASSEGPTTSEQYF. DNA of the CDR3: TGCGCCAGCAGCGAAGGTCCCACAACGTCCGAGCAGTACTTC.

Written as DNA, the CDR3 is TGTGCCAGTTCCGGGACAGGGCTGGGGGAGACCCAGTACTTC. It is translated as CASSGTGLGETQYF. The chain recombines TRBV9 with TRBJ2-5, with TRBD1 matching over 9 bases. V lost 8 bases to trimming and J lost 5 bases; unmatched junction nucleotides: 10. Germline assignment: CDR1 SGDLS and CDR2 YYNGEE. The CDR3 runs to 14 residues. Full variable domain (missing parts from reference TRBV9 and TRBJ2-5): DSGVTQTPKHLITATGQRVTLRCSPRSGDLSVYWYQQSLDQGLQFLIQYYNGEERAKGNILERFSAQQFPDLHSELNLSSLELGDSALYFCASSGTGLGETQYFGPGTRLLVL.

V usage is TRBV5-6 and J usage is TRBJ2-1; the match to TRBD1 covers 7 bases. The CDR3 spans 15 residues. Unmatched junction bases numbered 15, after V lost 7 bases and J lost 8 bases. Germline assignment: CDR1 SGHDT and CDR2 YYEEEE. The CDR3 reads CASGPASTGVDEQFF. Here the CDR3 DNA reads TGTGCCAGCGGCCCCGCGTCCACAGGGGTGGATGAGCAGTTCTTC.

The chain joins TRBV20-1 to TRBJ1-6; 8 nucleotides line up with TRBD1. V shed 6 bases and J 6 bases; nucleotides not matched to a gene: 4. The CDR3 sequence is 13 residues long. Germline V gives CDR1 DFQATT, CDR2 SNEGSKA (reference sequence). CDR3 in amino acids: CSASDRGNSPLHF. In nucleotides, the CDR3 is TGCAGTGCAAGTGACAGGGGTAATTCACCCCTCCACTTT.

This clonotype was counted a few times. The chain couples TRBV9 to TRBJ2-1, with D maybe TRBD1 (6 bases). Trimming removed 5 bases from V and 0 bases from J, with 21 bases in between. Germline-derived CDR1 and CDR2 are SGDLS and YYNGEE. This CDR3 is 18 amino acids long. CDR3 sequence: CASSKEQGFSFSYNEQFF. The CDR3 DNA reads TGTGCCAGCAGTAAGGAACAGGGTTTTTCTTTCTCCTACAATGAGCAGTTCTTC.

Written as DNA, the CDR3 is TGCGCCAGCAGCCAAGATGGGTCCCCGGGGAGTGAGCAGTTCTTC. Translating gives CASSQDGSPGSEQFF. This chain connects TRBV4-3 to TRBJ2-1, with D possibly matching TRBD2 (5 bases). The CDR3 runs to 15 residues. CDR1 and CDR2 (germline): LGHNA, YSLEER. V lost 0 bases and J 9 bases, leaving 15 bases between the germline ends.

The rearrangement links TRBV10-3 to TRBJ2-5, with 8 bases identical to TRBD2. The J segment lost 2 bases and the V segment lost 10 bases, leaving 9 bases of the junction unmatched. CDR3 length: 14 amino acids. In germline, CDR1 is ENHRY, CDR2 SYGVKD. The chain's CDR3 is CATRPAGGQETQYF. The CDR3 nucleotides are TGTGCCACCCGCCCGGCGGGGGGTCAAGAGACCCAGTACTTC.